What follows are 20 T cell receptor beta chains derived from one specimen sequenced in a study of regulatory T cells in long-lasting Graves disease. The authors built TCR beta libraries using iRepertoire HTBI primers and Arm-PCR of CDR3 regions. In TCRdb, the multiplex PCR reads were re-called with MiXCR into one record per CDR3 protein. The data hold 550,000 to 700,000 distinct CDR3 sequences, with about 16% observed a single time. Time point given: newly diagnosed GD, antithyroid drugs for less than 3 months. The TCR library used RNA extracted from PBMCs. These same records also appear under a second study, on T cells in Graves' hyperthyroidism and ophthalmopathy.

The sequencing here drew on peripheral blood mononuclear cells (PBMCs), taken at new diagnosis, from a patient treated with antithyroid drugs. All receptors come from a man aged 18 to 29 with Graves disease.

This clonotype was found many times. The rearrangement links TRBV20-1 to TRBJ2-5; TRBD2 matches at 9 bases. Germline values: CDR1 DFQATT, CDR2 SNEGSKA (reference sequence). The CDR3 covers 15 residues. The trim removed 2 bases at V and 5 bases at J, leaving 9 bases unmatched. CDR3 nucleotides: TGCAGTGCTAGATGGGTAGCGGGAGATGGGGAGACCCAGTACTTC. Translating it yields CSARWVAGDGETQYF.

This clonotype was seen only a few times. V is TRBV19 and J is TRBJ1-5; D remains unclear. The CDR3 runs to 12 residues. The ends were cut back, 8 bases at V and 6 bases at J, with 11 bases in the middle. In germline, CDR1 is LNHDA, CDR2 SQIVND (reference sequence). The CDR3 spells CASPREAQPQHF. In DNA, the CDR3 is TGTGCCAGTCCACGGGAGGCTCAGCCCCAGCATTTT.

This clonotype was counted a few times. The CDR3 sequence: CSAQPTSGSPYEQYF. CDR3 bases: TGCAGTGCTCAACCCACTAGCGGGAGTCCCTACGAGCAGTACTTC. The genes are TRBV20-1 and TRBJ2-7, with TRBD2 matching 11 bases. V gave up 5 bases and J gave up 2 bases; unmatched junction bases: 8. The CDR3 loop spans 15 amino acids. Germline assignment: CDR1 DFQATT and CDR2 SNEGSKA (reference sequence).

The chain links TRBV7-9 to TRBJ1-4; 8 bases are a match to TRBD1. V was clipped by 4 bases and J by 6 bases; unmatched bases: 7. Germline-derived CDR1 and CDR2 are SEHNR and FQNEAQ (reference sequence). The CDR3 consists of 15 residues. The CDR3 sequence: CASSSPEDRDEKLFF. As DNA, the CDR3 is TGTGCCAGCAGCTCCCCAGAGGACAGGGATGAAAAACTGTTTTTT.

Only a few counts were recorded for this clonotype. The genes are TRBV20-1 and TRBJ1-2; the match to TRBD1 covers 11 bases. CDR1 and CDR2 (germline): DFQATT, SNEGSKA (reference sequence). Losses at the gene ends were 1 base for V and 4 bases for J; bases not matched to a gene: 8. The CDR3 has 16 amino acids. The CDR3 DNA reads TGCAGTGCTAGAGGTTATGGACAGGGGGCTTCCTATGGCTACACCTTC. Translation gives CSARGYGQGASYGYTF.

The chain has TRBV4-1 and TRBJ2-2; 11 nucleotides agree with TRBD2. Germline V gene data show CDR1 as MGHRA and CDR2 as YSYEKL. With V trimmed by 4 bases and J by 0 bases, 10 bases remained unmatched. The CDR3 spans 19 residues. CDR3 residues: CASSLPAGTSGANTGELFF. The CDR3 DNA sequence: TGCGCCAGCAGCCTCCCAGCCGGGACTAGCGGAGCGAACACCGGGGAGCTGTTTTTT.

This clonotype was picked up many times. The chain is built from TRBV19 and TRBJ1-1; D gene unclear. V was pared by 5 bases and J by 0 bases, with 10 bases between. The CDR3 consists of 14 residues. Germline V gene data show CDR1 as LNHDA and CDR2 as SQIVND (reference sequence). This CDR3 is CASSPGVMNTEAFF. CDR3 sequence (DNA): TGTGCCAGTAGTCCGGGCGTAATGAACACTGAAGCTTTCTTT.

In its sample, this clonotype was seen a few times. This chain joins TRBV28 and TRBJ2-1; possibly TRBD1 for D (5 bases). The ends were cut back, 1 base at V and 12 bases at J, with 10 bases in the middle. Germline CDR1 and CDR2: MDHEN and SYDVKM. This CDR3 is built from 12 residues. The CDR3 bases are TGTGCCAGCAGTTTATCAATCACAGGGCAGTTCTTC. Protein: CASSLSITGQFF.

This clonotype was seen repeatedly, ten times or more. The chain uses TRBV7-9 and TRBJ1-1; 9 positions agree with TRBD1. The junction had 6 bases not matched to a gene; V was cut back by 5 bases and J by 2 bases. Per the germline V gene, CDR1 is SEHNR and CDR2 is FQNEAQ (reference sequence). The CDR3 contains 15 residues. The DNA for the CDR3 is TGTGCCAGCAGCCCGGACAGGGGAGCTAACACTGAAGCTTTCTTT. Protein product: CASSPDRGANTEAFF.

This clonotype came up many times. The chain is built from TRBV12-3 or TRBV12-4 and TRBJ2-1; TRBD2 matches 10 bases. J was trimmed by 8 bases and V by 8 bases; bases with no gene match: 9. The CDR3 extends over 14 amino acids. The CDR3 sequence: CASCRTSGNDEQFF. CDR3 nucleotides: TGTGCCAGCTGTCGAACTAGCGGGAATGATGAGCAGTTCTTC.

This chain joins TRBV5-6 and TRBJ2-7, with D perhaps matching TRBD1 or TRBD2 (5 bases each). The CDR3 consists of 15 residues. Trimming took 2 bases from V and 3 from J, leaving 15 bases between them. CDR1 is SGHDT, CDR2 YYEEEE, per germline. The CDR3 is CASSFTGPLVYEQYF. The CDR3 DNA is TGTGCCAGCAGCTTTACGGGACCGTTAGTCTACGAGCAGTACTTC.

This clonotype occurred many times. The gene calls are TRBV6-2 or TRBV6-3 and TRBJ1-5, with D unresolved. The V gene lost 0 bases and the J gene lost 7 bases, with 10 bases spanning the gap. In germline, CDR1 is MNHEY, CDR2 SVGEGT. The CDR3 covers 14 residues. As DNA, the CDR3 is TGTGCCAGCAGTTACTCAATCGGTCCACAGCCCCAGCATTTT. Translated: CASSYSIGPQPQHF.

The chain uses TRBV7-9 and TRBJ2-3, with D unclear. CDR1 and CDR2 (germline): SEHNR, FQNEAQ (reference sequence). This CDR3 has 16 residues. Trimming removed 5 bases at V and 2 bases at J, with 17 bases between. CDR3 residues: CASSPGVNLPTDTQYF. Written as DNA, the CDR3 is TGTGCCAGCAGCCCCGGAGTGAACTTACCCACAGATACGCAGTATTTT.

This chain joins TRBV6-1 and TRBJ2-4; D perhaps matches TRBD1 (6 bases). Germline V gene sequence: CDR1 MNHNS, CDR2 SASEGT. V lost 6 bases and J lost 3, with 12 bases in between. The CDR3 is made up of 14 amino acids. CDR3 protein: CASRDRFGKNIQYF. The CDR3, as DNA: TGTGCCAGCAGAGACAGGTTTGGCAAAAACATTCAGTACTTC.

This clonotype appeared a few times. The chain is built from TRBV5-6 and TRBJ2-5; no reliable D call. V lost 2 bases and J 1 base, leaving 9 bases between the germline ends. The CDR3 sequence is 14 residues long. The germline CDR1 and CDR2 sequences are SGHDT and YYEEEE. CDR3 nucleotides: TGTGCCAGCAGCTTACGGCGGCCCCAAGAGACCCAGTACTTC. It is translated as CASSLRRPQETQYF.

This clonotype was seen only a few times. The chain couples TRBV12-3 or TRBV12-4 to TRBJ2-1; D may match TRBD1 or TRBD2 (6 bases each). Trimming took 6 bases from V and 5 from J, leaving 23 bases between them. There are 17 residues in the CDR3. CDR3 DNA: TGTGCCAGCAGCCTCCGTTTATGGGGGGCACTGGACAATGAGCAGTTCTTC. This gives the protein CASSLRLWGALDNEQFF.

This clonotype was detected many times. The chain employs TRBV25-1 and TRBJ2-7, with 7 bases matching TRBD1. The V gene's germline CDR1 is MGHDK and CDR2 SYGVNS. This CDR3 is 16 amino acids long. Trimming removed 4 bases from V and 3 bases from J; junction bases left unmatched: 12. CDR3 loop: CASSAQGTEDDYEQYF. The CDR3 DNA follows: TGTGCCAGCAGTGCGCAAGGGACAGAAGATGACTACGAGCAGTACTTC.

This clonotype was found many times. The V and J genes are TRBV27 and TRBJ2-7; 13 nucleotides agree with TRBD2. Germline trimming cut 5 bases from V and 4 bases from J; bases unmatched to any gene: 11. CDR1 is MNHEY and CDR2 is SMNVEV in the germline V gene (reference sequence). The CDR3 is made up of 17 amino acids. The CDR3 here is CASSIAGTSGIKYEQYF. CDR3 bases: TGTGCCAGCAGTATCGCCGGGACTAGCGGGATAAAGTACGAGCAGTACTTC.

The chain employs TRBV7-8 and TRBJ1-2, with D possibly TRBD1 on 5 matching bases. Germline V CDR1 and CDR2: SGHVS, FQNEAQ. There are 15 residues in the CDR3. The V gene lost 5 bases and the J gene lost 12 bases, with 25 bases spanning the gap. The CDR3 region has the DNA TGTGCCAGCAGCCCTACTAACCGACAGTCCCCATATGACACCTTC. It encodes CASSPTNRQSPYDTF.

This clonotype was detected ten times or more. The J gene is TRBJ2-1, the V gene TRBV20-1; D is uncertain. Deletions cut 4 bases from V and 3 bases from J, with 7 bases between. Germline CDR1 DFQATT, CDR2 SNEGSKA (reference sequence). The length of the CDR3 is 12 residues. The CDR3 bases are TGCAGTGCTATTCCCAGCTACAATGAGCAGTTCTTC. Protein: CSAIPSYNEQFF.